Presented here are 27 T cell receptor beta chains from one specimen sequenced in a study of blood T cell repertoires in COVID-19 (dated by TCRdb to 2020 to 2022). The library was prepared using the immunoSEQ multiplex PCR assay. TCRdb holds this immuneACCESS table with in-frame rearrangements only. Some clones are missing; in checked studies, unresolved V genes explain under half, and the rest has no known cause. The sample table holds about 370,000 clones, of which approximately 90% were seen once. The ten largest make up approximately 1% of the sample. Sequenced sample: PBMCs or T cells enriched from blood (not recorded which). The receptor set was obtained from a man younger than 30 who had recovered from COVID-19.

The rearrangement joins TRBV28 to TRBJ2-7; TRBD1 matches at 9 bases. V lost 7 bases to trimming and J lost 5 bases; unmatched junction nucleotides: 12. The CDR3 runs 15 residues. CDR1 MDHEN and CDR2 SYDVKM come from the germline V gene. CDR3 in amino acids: CASNEGQGRSHEQYF. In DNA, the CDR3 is TGTGCCAGCAACGAGGGACAGGGAAGGTCCCACGAGCAGTACTTC.

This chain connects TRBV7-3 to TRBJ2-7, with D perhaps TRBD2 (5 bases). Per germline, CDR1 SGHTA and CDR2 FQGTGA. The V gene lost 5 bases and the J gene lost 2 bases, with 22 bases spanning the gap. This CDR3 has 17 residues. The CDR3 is CASSHASGVDWAYEQYF. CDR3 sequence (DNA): TGTGCCAGCAGCCACGCGTCGGGTGTGGACTGGGCCTACGAGCAGTACTTC.

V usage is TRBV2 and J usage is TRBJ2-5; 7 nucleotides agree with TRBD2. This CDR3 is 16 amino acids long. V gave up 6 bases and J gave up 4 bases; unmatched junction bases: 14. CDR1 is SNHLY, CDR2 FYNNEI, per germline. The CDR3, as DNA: TGTGCCAGCAGAACCACCTGGGGGGGGAGCGGAGAGACCCAGTACTTC. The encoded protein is CASRTTWGGSGETQYF.

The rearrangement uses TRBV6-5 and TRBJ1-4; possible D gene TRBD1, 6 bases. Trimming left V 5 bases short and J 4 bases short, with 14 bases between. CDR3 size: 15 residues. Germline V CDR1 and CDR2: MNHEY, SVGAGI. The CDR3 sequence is CASSPSRGFNEKLFF. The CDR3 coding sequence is TGTGCCAGCAGTCCGAGCAGGGGATTTAATGAAAAACTGTTTTTT.

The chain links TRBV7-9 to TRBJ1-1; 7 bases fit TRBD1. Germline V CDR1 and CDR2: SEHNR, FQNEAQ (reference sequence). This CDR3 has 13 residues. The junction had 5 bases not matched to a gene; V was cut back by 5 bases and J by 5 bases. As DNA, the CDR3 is TGTGCCAGCAGCCAGGGGGAAAAGACTGAAGCTTTCTTT. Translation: CASSQGEKTEAFF.

The CDR3 loop is CASLSSGGTDTQYF. The CDR3 DNA reads TGTGCCAGCTTATCTAGCGGGGGCACAGATACGCAGTATTTT. The chain recombines TRBV25-1 with TRBJ2-3; 9 nucleotides agree with TRBD2. The V gene's germline CDR1 is MGHDK and CDR2 SYGVNS. J gave up 1 base and V 8 bases, and 4 bases lay outside the gene matches. The CDR3 is 14 amino acids. Variable domain in full (rest from reference TRBV25-1 and TRBJ2-3): EADIYQTPRYLVIGTGKKITLECSQTMGHDKMYWYQQDPGMELHLIHYSYGVNSTEKGDLSSESTVSRIRTEHFPLTLESARPSHTSQYLCASLSSGGTDTQYFGPGTRLTVL.

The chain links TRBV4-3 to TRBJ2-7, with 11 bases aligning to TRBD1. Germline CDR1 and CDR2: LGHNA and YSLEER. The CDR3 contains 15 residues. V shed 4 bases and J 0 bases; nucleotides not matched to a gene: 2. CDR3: CASSLGTGGSYEQYF. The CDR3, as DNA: TGCGCCAGCAGCCTCGGGACAGGGGGCTCCTACGAGCAGTACTTC.

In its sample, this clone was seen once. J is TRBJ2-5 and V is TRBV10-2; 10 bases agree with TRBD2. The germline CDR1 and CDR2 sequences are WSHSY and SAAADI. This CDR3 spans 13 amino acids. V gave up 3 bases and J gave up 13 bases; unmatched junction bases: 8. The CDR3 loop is CASSDPTRLAGYF. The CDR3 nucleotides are TGCGCCAGCAGTGATCCAACAAGACTAGCGGGGTACTTC.

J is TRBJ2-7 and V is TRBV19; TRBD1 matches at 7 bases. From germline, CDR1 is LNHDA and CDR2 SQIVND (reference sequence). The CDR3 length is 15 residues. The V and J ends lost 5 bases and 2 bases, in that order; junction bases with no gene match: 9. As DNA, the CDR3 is TGTGCCAGTAGTTCGACAGGGTTTTTAACCTACGAGCAGTACTTC. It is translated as CASSSTGFLTYEQYF.

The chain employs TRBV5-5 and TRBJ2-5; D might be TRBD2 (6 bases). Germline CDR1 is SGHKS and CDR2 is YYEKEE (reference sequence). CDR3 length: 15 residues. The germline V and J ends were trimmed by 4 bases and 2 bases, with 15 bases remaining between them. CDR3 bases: TGTGCCAGCAGCCCAGGAACGGGGGTGCAAGAGACCCAGTACTTC. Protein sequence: CASSPGTGVQETQYF.

The DNA of the CDR3 is TGTGCCAGCAGTGATTCACAGGGGCGTTTGTATAATGAGCAGTTCTTC. Amino acid sequence: CASSDSQGRLYNEQFF. The chain combines TRBV25-1 with TRBJ2-1, with 7 bases fitting TRBD1. This CDR3 has 16 residues. Germline V gene lookup returns CDR1 MGHDK and CDR2 SYGVNS. Trimming cost V 3 bases and J 7 bases; bases outside gene matches: 12.

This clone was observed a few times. CDR3 nucleotides: TGTGCCAGTAGTATTGGGGGACAGATATACACTGAAGCTTTCTTT. This codes for CASSIGGQIYTEAFF. The V gene is TRBV19, the J gene TRBJ1-1; 7 bases line up with TRBD1. CDR3 length: 15 residues. V shed 3 bases, J shed 3 bases, and the junction held 7 bases outside the gene matches. Germline CDR1 LNHDA, CDR2 SQIVND (reference sequence).

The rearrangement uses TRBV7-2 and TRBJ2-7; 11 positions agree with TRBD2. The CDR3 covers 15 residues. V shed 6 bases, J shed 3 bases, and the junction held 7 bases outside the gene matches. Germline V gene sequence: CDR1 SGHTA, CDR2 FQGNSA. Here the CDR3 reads CASSRVAGGLYEQYF. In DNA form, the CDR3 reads TGTGCCAGCAGTCGTGTAGCGGGAGGGCTCTACGAGCAGTACTTC.

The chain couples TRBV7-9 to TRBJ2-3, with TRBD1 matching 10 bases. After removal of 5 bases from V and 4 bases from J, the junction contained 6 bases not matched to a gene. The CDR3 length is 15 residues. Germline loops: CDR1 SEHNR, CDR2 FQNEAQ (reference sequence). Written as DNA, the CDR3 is TGTGCCAGCAGCCCTGGACAGGGGGTGGCAGATACGCAGTATTTT. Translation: CASSPGQGVADTQYF. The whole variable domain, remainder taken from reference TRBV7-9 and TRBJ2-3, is DTGVSQNPRHKITKRGQNVTFRCDPISEHNRLYWYRQTLGQGPEFLTYFQNEAQLEKSRLLSDRFSAERPKGSFSTLEIQRTEQGDSAMYLCASSPGQGVADTQYFGPGTRLTVL.

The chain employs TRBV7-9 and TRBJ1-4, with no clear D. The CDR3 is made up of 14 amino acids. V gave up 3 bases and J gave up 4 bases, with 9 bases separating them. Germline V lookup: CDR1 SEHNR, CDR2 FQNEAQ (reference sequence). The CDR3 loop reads CASSFHGLNEKLFF. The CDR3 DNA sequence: TGTGCCAGCAGCTTCCATGGACTTAATGAAAAACTGTTTTTT.

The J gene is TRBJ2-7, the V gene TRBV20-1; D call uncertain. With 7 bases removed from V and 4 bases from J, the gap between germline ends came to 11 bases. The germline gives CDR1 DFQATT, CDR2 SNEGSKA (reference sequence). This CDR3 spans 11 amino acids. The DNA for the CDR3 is TGCAGTGGTAGCCTCCGGTACGAGCAGTACTTC. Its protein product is CSGSLRYEQYF.

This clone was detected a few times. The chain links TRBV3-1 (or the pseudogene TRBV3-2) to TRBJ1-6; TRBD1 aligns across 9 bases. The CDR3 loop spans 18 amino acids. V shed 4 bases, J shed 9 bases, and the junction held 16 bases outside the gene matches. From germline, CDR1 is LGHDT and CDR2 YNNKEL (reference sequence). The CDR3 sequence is CASSRRPPRDRVSSPLHF. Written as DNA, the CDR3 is TGTGCCAGCAGCCGCCGCCCCCCACGGGACAGGGTCTCTTCACCCCTCCACTTT.

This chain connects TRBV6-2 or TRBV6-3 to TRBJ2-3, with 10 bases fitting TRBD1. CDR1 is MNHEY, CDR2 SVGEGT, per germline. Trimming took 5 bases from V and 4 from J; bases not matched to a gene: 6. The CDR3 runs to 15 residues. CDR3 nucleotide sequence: TGTGCCAGCAGTAGGGACAGGGGAAGGGCAGATACGCAGTATTTT. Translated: CASSRDRGRADTQYF.

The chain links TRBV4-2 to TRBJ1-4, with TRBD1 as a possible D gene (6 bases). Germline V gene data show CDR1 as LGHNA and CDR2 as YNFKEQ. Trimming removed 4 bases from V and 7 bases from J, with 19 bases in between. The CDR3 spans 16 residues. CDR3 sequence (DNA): TGTGCCAGCAGCCCGGGCGGGGGCCTGGGTGTTGAAAAACTGTTTTTT. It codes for CASSPGGGLGVEKLFF.

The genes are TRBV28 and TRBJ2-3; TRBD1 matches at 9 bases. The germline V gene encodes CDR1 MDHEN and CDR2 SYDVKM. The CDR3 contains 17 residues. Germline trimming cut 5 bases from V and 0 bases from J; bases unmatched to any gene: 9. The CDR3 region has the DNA TGTGCCAGCAGTCCCGGGACAGGGATCGCTAGCACAGATACGCAGTATTTT. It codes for CASSPGTGIASTDTQYF.

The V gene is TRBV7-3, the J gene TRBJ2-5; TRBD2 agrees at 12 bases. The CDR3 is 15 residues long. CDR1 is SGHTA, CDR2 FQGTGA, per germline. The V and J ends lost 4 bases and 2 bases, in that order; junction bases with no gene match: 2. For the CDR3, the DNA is TGTGCCAGCAGCTCCGGACTAGCGGGGCAAGAGACCCAGTACTTC. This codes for CASSSGLAGQETQYF.

The CDR3 spells CASTGGQDQTYEQYF. The CDR3 region has the DNA TGTGCCAGCACGGGGGGGCAGGATCAGACTTACGAGCAGTACTTC. The chain links TRBV7-2 to TRBJ2-7; TRBD2 agrees at 8 bases. Germline CDR1 and CDR2: SGHTA and FQGNSA. The length of the CDR3 is 15 residues. With V trimmed by 7 bases and J by 4 bases, 12 bases remained unmatched.

CDR3: CASSMTASNGYTF. In nucleotides, the CDR3 is TGCGCCAGCAGCATGACAGCCTCTAATGGCTACACCTTC. The chain recombines TRBV5-1 with TRBJ1-2; D perhaps matches TRBD1 (5 bases). CDR1 and CDR2 from the germline V gene are SGHRS and YFSETQ. The CDR3 is 13 amino acids. Trimming removed 4 bases at V and 6 bases at J, with 13 bases between.

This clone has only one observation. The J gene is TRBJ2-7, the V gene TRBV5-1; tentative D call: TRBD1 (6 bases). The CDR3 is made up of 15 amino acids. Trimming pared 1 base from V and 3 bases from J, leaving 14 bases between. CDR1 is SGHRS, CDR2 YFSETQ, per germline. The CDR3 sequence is CASSLSKGQLYEQYF. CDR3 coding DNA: TGCGCCAGCAGCTTGAGTAAGGGACAACTCTACGAGCAGTACTTC.

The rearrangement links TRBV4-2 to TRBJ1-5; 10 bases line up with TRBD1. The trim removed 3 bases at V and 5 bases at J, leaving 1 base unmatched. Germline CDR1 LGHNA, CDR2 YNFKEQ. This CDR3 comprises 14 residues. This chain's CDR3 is CASSQDRGDQPQHF. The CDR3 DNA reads TGTGCCAGCAGCCAGGACAGGGGGGATCAGCCCCAGCATTTT.

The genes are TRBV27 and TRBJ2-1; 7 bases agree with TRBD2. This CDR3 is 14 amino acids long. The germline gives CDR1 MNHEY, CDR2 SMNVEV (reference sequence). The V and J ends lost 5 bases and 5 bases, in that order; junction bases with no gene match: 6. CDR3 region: CASSMGLPNNEQFF. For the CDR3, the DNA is TGTGCCAGCAGTATGGGACTACCCAACAATGAGCAGTTCTTC.

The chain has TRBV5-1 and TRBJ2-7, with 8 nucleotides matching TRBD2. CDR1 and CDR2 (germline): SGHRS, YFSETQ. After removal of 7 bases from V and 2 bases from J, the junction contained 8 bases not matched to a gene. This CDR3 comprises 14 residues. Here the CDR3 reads CASGLNGGAYEQYF. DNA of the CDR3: TGCGCCAGCGGACTTAACGGGGGGGCCTACGAGCAGTACTTC.